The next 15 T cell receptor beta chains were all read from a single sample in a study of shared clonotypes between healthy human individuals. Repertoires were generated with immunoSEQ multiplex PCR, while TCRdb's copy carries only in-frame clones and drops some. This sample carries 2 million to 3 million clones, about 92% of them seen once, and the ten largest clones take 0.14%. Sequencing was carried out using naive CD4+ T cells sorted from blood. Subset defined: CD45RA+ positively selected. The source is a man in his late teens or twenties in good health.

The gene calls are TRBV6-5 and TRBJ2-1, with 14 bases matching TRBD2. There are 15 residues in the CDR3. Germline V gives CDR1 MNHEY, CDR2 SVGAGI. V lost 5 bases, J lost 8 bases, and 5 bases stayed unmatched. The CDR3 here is CASSTPGLAGDEQFF. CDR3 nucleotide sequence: TGTGCCAGCAGTACGCCGGGACTAGCGGGAGATGAGCAGTTCTTC.

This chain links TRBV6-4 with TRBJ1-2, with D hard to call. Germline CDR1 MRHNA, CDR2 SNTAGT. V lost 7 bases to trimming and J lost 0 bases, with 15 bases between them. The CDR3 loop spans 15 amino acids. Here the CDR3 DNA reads TGTGCCAGCATGGTAACAGAAGGGACTAACTATGGCTACACCTTC. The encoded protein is CASMVTEGTNYGYTF.

The CDR3 DNA is TGTGCCAGCAGTGATGATAGCGGGCCTTACAATGAGCAGTTCTTC. It yields the protein CASSDDSGPYNEQFF. V usage is TRBV2 and J usage is TRBJ2-1; TRBD2 matches 7 bases. The CDR3 contains 15 residues. Germline CDR1 and CDR2: SNHLY and FYNNEI. V lost 3 bases and J lost 4; bases outside the gene matches: 6.

The CDR3 spells CASSPLTSLAGTTDTQYF. For the CDR3, the DNA is TGTGCCAGCTCACCTTTAACCTCGCTAGCGGGAACCACAGATACGCAGTATTTT. The chain recombines TRBV18 with TRBJ2-3, with TRBD2 identical over 9 bases. This CDR3 is built from 18 residues. V was pared by 3 bases and J by 2 bases, with 12 bases of the junction left unmatched. Per germline, CDR1 KGHSH and CDR2 LQKENI.

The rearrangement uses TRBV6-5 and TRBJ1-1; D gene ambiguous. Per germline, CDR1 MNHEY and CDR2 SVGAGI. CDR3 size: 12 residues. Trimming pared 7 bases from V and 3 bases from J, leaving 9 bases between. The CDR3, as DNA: TGTGCCAGCACAAGCGGGTACACTGAAGCTTTCTTT. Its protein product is CASTSGYTEAFF.

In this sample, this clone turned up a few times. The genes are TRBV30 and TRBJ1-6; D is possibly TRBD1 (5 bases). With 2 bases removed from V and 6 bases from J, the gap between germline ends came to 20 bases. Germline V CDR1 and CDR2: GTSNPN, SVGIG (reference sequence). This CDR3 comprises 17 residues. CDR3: CAWSYLDTGRFNSPLHF. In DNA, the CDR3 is TGTGCCTGGAGTTATCTGGACACCGGGCGTTTTAATTCACCCCTCCACTTT.

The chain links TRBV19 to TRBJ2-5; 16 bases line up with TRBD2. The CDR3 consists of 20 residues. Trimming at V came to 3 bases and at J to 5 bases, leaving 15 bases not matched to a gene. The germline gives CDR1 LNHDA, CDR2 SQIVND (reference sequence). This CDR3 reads CASSMKVSGLAGGPIETQYF. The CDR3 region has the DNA TGTGCCAGTAGTATGAAGGTGTCGGGACTAGCGGGAGGGCCGATCGAGACCCAGTACTTC.

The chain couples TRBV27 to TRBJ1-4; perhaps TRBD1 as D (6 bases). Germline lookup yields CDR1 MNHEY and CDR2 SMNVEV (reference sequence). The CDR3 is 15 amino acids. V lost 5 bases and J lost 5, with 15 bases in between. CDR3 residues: CASSDLRQENEKLFF. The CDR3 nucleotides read TGTGCCAGCAGTGATCTTCGACAGGAGAATGAAAAACTGTTTTTT. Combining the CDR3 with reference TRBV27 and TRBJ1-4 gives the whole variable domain EAQVTQNPRYLITVTGKKLTVTCSQNMNHEYMSWYRQDPGLGLRQIYYSMNVEVTDKGDVPEGYKVSRKEKRNFPLILESPSPNQTSLYFCASSDLRQENEKLFFGSGTQLSVL.

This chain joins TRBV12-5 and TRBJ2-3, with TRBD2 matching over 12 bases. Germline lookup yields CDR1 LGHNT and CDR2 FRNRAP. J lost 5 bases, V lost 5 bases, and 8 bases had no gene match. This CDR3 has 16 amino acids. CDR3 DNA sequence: TGTGCTAGTGGTAAGGGACTAGCGGGTGAGCTAGATACGCAGTATTTT. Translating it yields CASGKGLAGELDTQYF.

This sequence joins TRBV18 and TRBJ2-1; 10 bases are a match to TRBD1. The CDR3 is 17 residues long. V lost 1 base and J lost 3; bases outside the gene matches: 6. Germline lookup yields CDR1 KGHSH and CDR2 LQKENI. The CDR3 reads CASSPQWTGGVYNEQFF. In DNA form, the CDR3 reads TGTGCCAGCTCACCACAGTGGACAGGGGGTGTCTACAATGAGCAGTTCTTC.

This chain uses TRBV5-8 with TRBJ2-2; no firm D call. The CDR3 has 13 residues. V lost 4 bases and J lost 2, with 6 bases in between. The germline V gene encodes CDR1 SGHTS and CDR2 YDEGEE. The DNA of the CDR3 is TGTGCCAGCAGCACTTATAACACCGGGGAGCTGTTTTTT. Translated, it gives CASSTYNTGELFF.

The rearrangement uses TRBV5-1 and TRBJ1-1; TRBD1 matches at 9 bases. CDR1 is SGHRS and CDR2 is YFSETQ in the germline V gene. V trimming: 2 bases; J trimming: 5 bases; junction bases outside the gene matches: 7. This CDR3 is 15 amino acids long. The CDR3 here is CASSFATGGVTEAFF. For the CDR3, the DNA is TGCGCCAGCAGCTTTGCCACAGGGGGCGTAACTGAAGCTTTCTTT.

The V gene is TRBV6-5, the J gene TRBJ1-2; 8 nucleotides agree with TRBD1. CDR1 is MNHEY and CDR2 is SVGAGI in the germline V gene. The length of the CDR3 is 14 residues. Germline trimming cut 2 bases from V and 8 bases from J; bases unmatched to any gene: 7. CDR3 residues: CASSYGTGDGGYTF. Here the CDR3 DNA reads TGTGCCAGCAGTTACGGGACAGGAGATGGGGGCTACACCTTC.

In nucleotides, the CDR3 is TGCGCCAGCACCGGACAGGGTGGAGATACGCAGTATTTT. Encoded protein: CASTGQGGDTQYF. The chain recombines TRBV5-1 with TRBJ2-3; 8 nucleotides agree with TRBD1. Trimming at V came to 6 bases and at J to 5 bases, leaving 5 bases not matched to a gene. This CDR3 comprises 13 residues. Germline V gives CDR1 SGHRS, CDR2 YFSETQ.

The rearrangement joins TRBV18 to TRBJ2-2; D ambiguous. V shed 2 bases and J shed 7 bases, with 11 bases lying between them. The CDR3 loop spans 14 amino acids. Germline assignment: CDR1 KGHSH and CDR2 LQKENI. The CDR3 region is CASSPVNYNGELFF. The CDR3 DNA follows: TGTGCCAGCTCACCAGTGAATTACAACGGGGAGCTGTTTTTT.